The 12 T cell receptor beta chains listed next were all sequenced from one sample in a study of identical twins. MiXCR, applied by TCRdb to the 5' RACE reads, yields one record per CDR3 protein. Of 1.5 million or so distinct CDR3 sequences listed, around a third are singletons. The sequenced sample consisted of cord blood. These receptor sequences come from a newborn girl in good health.

V is TRBV15 and J is TRBJ1-1; D unclear. CDR3 length: 16 residues. Trimming cost V 0 bases and J 1 base, with 12 bases left between them. Looked up from germline, CDR1 is LNHNV and CDR2 is YYDKDF (reference sequence). CDR3 sequence reads: CATSRDRRGWNTEAFF. CDR3 in DNA: TGTGCCACCAGCAGAGATCGGAGAGGGTGGAACACTGAAGCTTTCTTT.

This rearrangement joins TRBV2 to TRBJ2-7; TRBD2 aligns across 11 bases. Losses at the gene ends were 7 bases for V and 5 bases for J; bases not matched to a gene: 13. The germline gives CDR1 SNHLY, CDR2 FYNNEI. The CDR3 totals 16 residues. The CDR3 loop reads CASTLAGGLPWNEQYF. The CDR3 region has the DNA TGTGCCAGCACTCTAGCGGGGGGCCTCCCTTGGAACGAGCAGTACTTC.

This clonotype was found a few times. The chain links TRBV2 to TRBJ2-5, with 7 nucleotides matching TRBD1. This CDR3 contains 14 residues. V was pared by 4 bases and J by 5 bases, with 7 bases of the junction left unmatched. Germline CDR1 is SNHLY and CDR2 is FYNNEI. In DNA, the CDR3 is TGTGCCAGCAGTGTGGGACAGTGGAAGGAGACCCAGTACTTC. Amino acids: CASSVGQWKETQYF.

This clonotype was observed a handful of times. Written as DNA, the CDR3 is TGCGCCAGCAGCTCGGACAGGTCTATGAACACTGAAGCTTTCTTT. Translated: CASSSDRSMNTEAFF. The chain has TRBV5-1 and TRBJ1-1, with 7 bases matching TRBD1. Germline V gives CDR1 SGHRS, CDR2 YFSETQ. Trimming took 3 bases from V and 0 from J; bases not matched to a gene: 5. The CDR3 is 15 amino acids. Looking up the rest from reference TRBV5-1 and TRBJ1-1 gives the full variable domain: KAGVTQTPRYLIKTRGQQVTLSCSPISGHRSVSWYQQTPGQGLQFLFEYFSETQRNKGNFPGRFSGRQFSNSRSEMNVSTLELGDSALYLCASSSDRSMNTEAFFGQGTRLTVV.

The rearrangement links TRBV2 to TRBJ1-2; 8 bases are a match to TRBD1. This CDR3 comprises 14 residues. Trimming cost V 6 bases and J 2 bases; bases outside gene matches: 5. Germline CDR1 reads SNHLY; CDR2 reads FYNNEI. The CDR3 reads CASRDRDRNYGYTF. The CDR3 DNA is TGTGCCAGCAGAGACCGGGACAGGAACTATGGCTACACCTTC.

This chain joins TRBV6-5 and TRBJ2-1; no clear D. The CDR3 has 11 residues. The germline CDR1 and CDR2 sequences are MNHEY and SVGAGI. V was shortened by 7 bases and J by 7 bases, with 8 bases between the two germline ends. The CDR3 here is CASKLRNEQFF. CDR3 bases: TGTGCCAGCAAGCTACGGAATGAGCAGTTCTTC.

This clonotype came up a few times. It may be a read error: a sequence one base away is much more abundant. V gene TRBV10-3 combines with J gene TRBJ2-5, with TRBD1 as a possible D gene (6 bases). The CDR3 runs 12 residues. V shed 3 bases and J shed 4 bases, with 6 bases lying between them. Germline loops: CDR1 ENHRY, CDR2 SYGVKD. The CDR3 is CAISDRGETQYF. The CDR3 nucleotides read TGTGCCATCAGTGACAGGGGAGAGACCCAGTACTTC.

The V gene is TRBV5-1, the J gene TRBJ2-2; D unclear. V lost 0 bases and J lost 4, with 10 bases in between. From germline, CDR1 is SGHRS and CDR2 YFSETQ. This CDR3 contains 15 residues. CDR3 in DNA: TGCGCCAGCAGCTTGGACTACCCCAGCACCGGGGAGCTGTTTTTT. This sequence encodes CASSLDYPSTGELFF.

This chain connects TRBV6-6 to TRBJ1-5; no firm D call. The CDR3 is 16 residues long. CDR1 MNHNY and CDR2 SVGAGI come from the germline V gene (reference sequence). Trimming left V 1 base short and J 3 bases short, with 13 bases between. Here the CDR3 DNA reads TGTGCCAGCAGTTACTTTCGGGCAGGTCTCAATCAGCCCCAGCATTTT. Translation gives CASSYFRAGLNQPQHF.

Comment on this clonotype: An end of the junction does not agree with germline; a read error may underlie this. The gene calls are TRBV12-3 or TRBV12-4 and TRBJ2-3, with TRBD2 matching 9 bases. The CDR3 runs 15 residues. The DNA of the CDR3 is TGTGCCAGCGGTTTGAGGACTAGCGGCACAGATACGCAGTATTTT. Its protein product is CASGLRTSGTDTQYF.

A single count supports this clonotype. Its ends do not fully match the called genes, so a read error is possible. J is TRBJ2-7 and V is TRBV4-2, with 13 nucleotides matching TRBD2. CDR1 and CDR2 from the germline V gene are LGHNA and YNFKEQ. This CDR3 region has 16 residues. CDR3 protein: CASSSGLAGISYKQYF. In DNA form, the CDR3 reads TGTGCCAGCAGCTCGGGACTAGCGGGGATATCCTACAAGCAGTACTTC.

The rearrangement uses TRBV20-1 and TRBJ2-3; D unresolved. The CDR3 sequence is 11 residues long. V dropped 3 bases and J dropped 8 bases, with 9 bases sitting between them. Germline V gene data show CDR1 as DFQATT and CDR2 as SNEGSKA (reference sequence). The CDR3 loop is CSASPSRTQYF. CDR3 DNA sequence: TGCAGTGCTAGCCCCTCGCGTACGCAGTATTTT.